This T cell receptor beta chain comes out of a study of blood T cell repertoires in COVID-19. Study as a whole: There were acute and convalescent COVID-19 samples, and they came from the United States, Italy and Spain. PBMCs, B-cell-depleted T cells, or T cells were the source of the cDNA or gDNA that made up the material.

The CDR3 totals 14 residues. Losses at the gene ends were 6 bases for V and 2 bases for J; bases not matched to a gene: 4. Germline loops: CDR1 MDHEN, CDR2 SYDVKM. As handled by the study authors: Reference gene primer amplification gave estimated nucleated cell counts. Method: immunoSEQ multiplex PCR; TCRdb's copy keeps in-frame clones and lacks some. V, J and clone size derive from that table, while D and trimming were established from the DNA sequence. The data show roughly 67,000 clones, about 93% seen once. The V gene is TRBV28, the J gene TRBJ2-3; 8 bases match TRBD1. This clonotype was obtained from a man between 65 and 85 years old with active COVID-19. The specimen was peripheral blood. CDR3 coding DNA: TGTGCCAGCAGAAGGGACAGGATCACAGATACGCAGTATTTT. It encodes CASRRDRITDTQYF.